The T cell receptor beta chain described here comes from a study of CD8 T cells in ankylosing spondylitis. Making the TCR beta libraries involved quantitative 5'-RACE with molecular barcodes. TCRdb fed the 5' RACE reads into MiXCR, producing one record per CDR3 protein. The sample has 250,000 to 350,000 distinct CDR3 sequences; about 20% are singletons. V lost 5 bases and J 5 bases, leaving 18 bases between the germline ends. Germline V gene sequence: CDR1 DFQATT, CDR2 SNEGSKA (reference sequence). The CDR3 sequence is 14 residues long. There are many counts of this clonotype. The sequence came from a male donor with ankylosing spondylitis or in good health (not recorded which). What was sequenced was blood, either unsorted or a sorted T cell fraction (not recorded which). This rearrangement joins TRBV20-1 to TRBJ2-5; D call uncertain. CDR3 DNA sequence: TGCAGTGCTCCGGACGCCCTCAGTAGGGAGACCCAGTACTTC. This translates into CSAPDALSRETQYF.